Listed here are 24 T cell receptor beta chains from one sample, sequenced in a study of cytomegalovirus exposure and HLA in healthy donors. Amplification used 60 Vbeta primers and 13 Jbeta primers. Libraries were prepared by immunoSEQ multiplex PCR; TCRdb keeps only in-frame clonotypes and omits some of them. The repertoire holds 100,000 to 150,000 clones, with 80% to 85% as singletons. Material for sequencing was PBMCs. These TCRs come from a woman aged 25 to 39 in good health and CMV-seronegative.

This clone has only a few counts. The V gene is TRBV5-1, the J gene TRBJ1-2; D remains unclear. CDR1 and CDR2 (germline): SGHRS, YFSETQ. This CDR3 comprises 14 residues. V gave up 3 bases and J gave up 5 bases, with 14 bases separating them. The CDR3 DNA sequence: TGCGCCAGCAGCTACACACAGAGTAGATATGGCTACACCTTC. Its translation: CASSYTQSRYGYTF.

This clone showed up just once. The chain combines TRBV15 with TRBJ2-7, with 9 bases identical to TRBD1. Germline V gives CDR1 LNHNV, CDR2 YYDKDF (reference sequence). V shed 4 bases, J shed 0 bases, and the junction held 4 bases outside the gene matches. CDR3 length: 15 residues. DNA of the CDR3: TGTGCCACCAGCAACGGACAGGGGCCCTCCTACGAGCAGTACTTC. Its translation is CATSNGQGPSYEQYF. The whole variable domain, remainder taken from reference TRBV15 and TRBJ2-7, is DAMVIQNPRYQVTQFGKPVTLSCSQTLNHNVMYWYQQKSSQAPKLLFHYYDKDFNNEADTPDNFQSRRPNTSFCFLDIRSPGLGDTAMYLCATSNGQGPSYEQYFGPGTRLTVT.

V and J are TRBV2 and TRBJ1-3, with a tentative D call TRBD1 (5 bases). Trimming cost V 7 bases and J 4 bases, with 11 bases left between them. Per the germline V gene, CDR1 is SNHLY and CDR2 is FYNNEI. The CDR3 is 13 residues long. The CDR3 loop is CASTGGIGNTIYF. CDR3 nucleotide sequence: TGTGCCAGCACGGGGGGTATCGGAAACACCATATATTTT.

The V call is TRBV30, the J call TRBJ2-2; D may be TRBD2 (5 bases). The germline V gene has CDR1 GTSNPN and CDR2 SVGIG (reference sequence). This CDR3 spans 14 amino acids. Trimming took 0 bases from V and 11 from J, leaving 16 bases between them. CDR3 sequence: CAWSVSTPGGELFF. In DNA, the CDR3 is TGTGCCTGGAGTGTTTCGACCCCCGGAGGCGAGCTGTTTTTT.

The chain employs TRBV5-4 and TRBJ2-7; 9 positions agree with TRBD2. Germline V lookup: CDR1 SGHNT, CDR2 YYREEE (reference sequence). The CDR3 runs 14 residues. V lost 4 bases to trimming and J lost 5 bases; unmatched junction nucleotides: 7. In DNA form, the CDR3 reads TGTGCCAGCAGCCCCGGACTAGCGCCTAACGAGCAGTACTTC. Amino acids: CASSPGLAPNEQYF.

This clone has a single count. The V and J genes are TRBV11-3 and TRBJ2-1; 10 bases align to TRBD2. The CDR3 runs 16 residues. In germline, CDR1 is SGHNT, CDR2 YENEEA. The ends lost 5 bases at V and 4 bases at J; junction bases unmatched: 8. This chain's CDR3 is CASSPSGLAFYNEQFF. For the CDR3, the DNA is TGTGCCAGCAGCCCCTCGGGACTAGCGTTTTACAATGAGCAGTTCTTC.

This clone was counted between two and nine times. CDR3 sequence reads: CAWQQGAGLTEAFF. CDR3 in DNA: TGTGCCTGGCAGCAGGGGGCGGGCCTCACTGAAGCTTTCTTT. V is TRBV30 and J is TRBJ1-1, with TRBD1 matching 8 bases. The CDR3 sequence is 14 residues long. Trimming cost V 5 bases and J 4 bases; bases outside gene matches: 9. The germline CDR1 and CDR2 sequences are GTSNPN and SVGIG (reference sequence).

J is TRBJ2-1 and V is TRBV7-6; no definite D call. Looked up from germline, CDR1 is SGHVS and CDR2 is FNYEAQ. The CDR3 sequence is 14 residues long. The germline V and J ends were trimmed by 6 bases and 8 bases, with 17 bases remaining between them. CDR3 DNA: TGTGCCAGCAGTTACCAGGCTTCTACCGATGAGCAGTTCTTC. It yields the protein CASSYQASTDEQFF.

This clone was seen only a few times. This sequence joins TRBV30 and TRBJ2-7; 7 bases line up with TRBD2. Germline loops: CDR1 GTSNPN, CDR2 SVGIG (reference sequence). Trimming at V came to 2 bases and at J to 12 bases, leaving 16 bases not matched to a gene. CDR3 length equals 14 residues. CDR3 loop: CAWSPKGLAARGYF. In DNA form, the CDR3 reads TGTGCCTGGAGTCCCAAGGGGCTAGCGGCAAGAGGGTACTTC.

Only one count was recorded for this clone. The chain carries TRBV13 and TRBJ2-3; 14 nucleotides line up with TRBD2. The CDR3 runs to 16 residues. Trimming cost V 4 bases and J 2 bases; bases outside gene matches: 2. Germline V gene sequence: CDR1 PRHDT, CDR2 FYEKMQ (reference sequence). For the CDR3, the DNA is TGTGCCAGCAGCTCGGGACTAGCGGGGGACACAGATACGCAGTATTTT. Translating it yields CASSSGLAGDTDTQYF.

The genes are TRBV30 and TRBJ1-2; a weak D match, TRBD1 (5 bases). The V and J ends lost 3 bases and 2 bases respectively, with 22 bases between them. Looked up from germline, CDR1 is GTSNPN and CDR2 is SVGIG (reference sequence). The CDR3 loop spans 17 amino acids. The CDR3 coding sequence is TGTGCCTGGAGCCCCGGTTGGCTGGGGGAGGCGAACTATGGCTACACCTTC. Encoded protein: CAWSPGWLGEANYGYTF.

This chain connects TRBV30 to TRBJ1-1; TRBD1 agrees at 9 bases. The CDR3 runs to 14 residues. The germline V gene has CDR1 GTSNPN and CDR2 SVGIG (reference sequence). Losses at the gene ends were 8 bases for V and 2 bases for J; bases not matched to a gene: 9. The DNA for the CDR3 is TGTGCCGGAACCCGGGACAGGGTTAACACTGAAGCTTTCTTT. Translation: CAGTRDRVNTEAFF.

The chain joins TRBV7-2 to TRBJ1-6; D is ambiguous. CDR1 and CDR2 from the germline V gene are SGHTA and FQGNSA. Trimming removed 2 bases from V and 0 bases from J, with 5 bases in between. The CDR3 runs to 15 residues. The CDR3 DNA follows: TGTGCCAGCAGCTTAACAAACTCCTATAATTCACCCCTCCACTTT. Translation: CASSLTNSYNSPLHF.

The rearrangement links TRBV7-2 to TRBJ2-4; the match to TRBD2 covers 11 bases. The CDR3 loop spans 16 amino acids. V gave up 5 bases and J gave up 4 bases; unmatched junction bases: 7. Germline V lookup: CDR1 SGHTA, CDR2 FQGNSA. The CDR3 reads CASSQPRTSGKNIQYF. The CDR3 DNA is TGTGCCAGCAGCCAACCTCGGACTAGCGGGAAAAACATTCAGTACTTC. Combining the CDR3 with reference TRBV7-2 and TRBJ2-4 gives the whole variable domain GAGVSQSPSNKVTEKGKDVELRCDPISGHTALYWYRQSLGQGLEFLIYFQGNSAPDKSGLPSDRFSAERTGGSVSTLTIQRTQQEDSAVYLCASSQPRTSGKNIQYFGAGTRLSVL.

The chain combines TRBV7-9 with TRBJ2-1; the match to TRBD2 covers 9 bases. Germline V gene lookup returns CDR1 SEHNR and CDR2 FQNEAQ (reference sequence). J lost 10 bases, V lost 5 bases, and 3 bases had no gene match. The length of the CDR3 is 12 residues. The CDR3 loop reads CASSRTSEEQFF. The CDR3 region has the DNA TGTGCCAGCAGCAGGACTAGCGAGGAGCAGTTCTTC. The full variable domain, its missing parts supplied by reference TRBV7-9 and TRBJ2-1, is DTGVSQNPRHKITKRGQNVTFRCDPISEHNRLYWYRQTLGQGPEFLTYFQNEAQLEKSRLLSDRFSAERPKGSFSTLEIQRTEQGDSAMYLCASSRTSEEQFFGPGTRLTVL.

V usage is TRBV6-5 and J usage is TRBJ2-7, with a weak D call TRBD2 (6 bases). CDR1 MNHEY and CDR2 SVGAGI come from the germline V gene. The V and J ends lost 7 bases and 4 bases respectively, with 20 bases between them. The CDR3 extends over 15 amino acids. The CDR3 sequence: CASMYSSTGGYEQYF. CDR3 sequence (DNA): TGTGCCAGCATGTACTCTTCTACCGGGGGATACGAGCAGTACTTC.

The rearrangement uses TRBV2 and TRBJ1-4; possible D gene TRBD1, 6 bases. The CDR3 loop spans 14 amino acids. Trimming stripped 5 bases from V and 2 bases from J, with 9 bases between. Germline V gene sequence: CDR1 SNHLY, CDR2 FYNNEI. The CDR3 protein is CASSLTGTNEKLFF. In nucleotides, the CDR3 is TGTGCCAGCAGTTTAACAGGGACTAATGAAAAACTGTTTTTT.

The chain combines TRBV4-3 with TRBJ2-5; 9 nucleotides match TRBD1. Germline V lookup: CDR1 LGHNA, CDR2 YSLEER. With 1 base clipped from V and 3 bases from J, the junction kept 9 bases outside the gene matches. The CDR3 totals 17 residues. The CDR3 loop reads CASSQARAGTGKETQYF. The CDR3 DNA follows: TGCGCCAGCAGCCAAGCCCGGGCCGGGACAGGGAAAGAGACCCAGTACTTC.

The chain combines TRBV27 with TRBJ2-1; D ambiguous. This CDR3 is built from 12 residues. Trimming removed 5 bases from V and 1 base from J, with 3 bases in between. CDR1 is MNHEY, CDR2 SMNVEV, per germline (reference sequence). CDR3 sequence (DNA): TGTGCCAGCAGTACATCCTACAATGAGCAGTTCTTC. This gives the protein CASSTSYNEQFF.

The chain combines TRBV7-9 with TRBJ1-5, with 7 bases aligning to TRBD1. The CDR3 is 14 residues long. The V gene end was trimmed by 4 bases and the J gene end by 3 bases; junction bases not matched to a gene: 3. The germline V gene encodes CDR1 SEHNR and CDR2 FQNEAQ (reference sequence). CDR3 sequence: CASSSQGINQPQHF. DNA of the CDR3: TGTGCCAGCAGCTCACAGGGGATCAATCAGCCCCAGCATTTT.

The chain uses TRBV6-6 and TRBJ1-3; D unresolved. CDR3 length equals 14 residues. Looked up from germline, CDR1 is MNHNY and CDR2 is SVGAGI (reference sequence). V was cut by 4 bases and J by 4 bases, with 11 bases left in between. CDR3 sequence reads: CASSLPGAGNTIYF. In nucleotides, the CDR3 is TGTGCCAGCAGTTTACCGGGAGCCGGAAACACCATATATTTT.

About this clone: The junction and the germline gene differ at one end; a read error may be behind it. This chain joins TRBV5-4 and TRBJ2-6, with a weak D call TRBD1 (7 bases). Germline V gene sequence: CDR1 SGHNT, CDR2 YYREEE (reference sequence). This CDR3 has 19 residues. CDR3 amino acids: CASSPASLAQGTGANGLTF. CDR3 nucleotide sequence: TGTGCCAGCAGCCCGGCCAGCCTCGCACAGGGGACTGGGGCCAACGGCCTGACTTTC. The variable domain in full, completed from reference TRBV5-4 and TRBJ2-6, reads ETGVTQSPTHLIKTRGQQVTLRCSSQSGHNTVSWYQQALGQGPQFIFQYYREEENGRGNFPPRFSGLQFPNYSSELNVNALELDDSALYLCASSPASLAQGTGANGLTFGAGSRLTVL.

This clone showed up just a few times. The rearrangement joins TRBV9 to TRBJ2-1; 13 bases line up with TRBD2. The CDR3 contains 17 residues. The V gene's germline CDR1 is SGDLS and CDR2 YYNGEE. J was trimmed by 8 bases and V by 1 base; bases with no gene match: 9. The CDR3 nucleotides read TGTGCCAGCAGCGTAACGCCAGGACTAGCGGGAGCCCATGAGCAGTTCTTC. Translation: CASSVTPGLAGAHEQFF.

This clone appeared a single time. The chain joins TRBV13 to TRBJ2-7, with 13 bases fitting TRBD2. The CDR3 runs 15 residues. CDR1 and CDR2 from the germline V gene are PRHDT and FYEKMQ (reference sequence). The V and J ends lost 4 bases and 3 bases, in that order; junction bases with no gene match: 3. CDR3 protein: CASSSRTSGGYEQYF. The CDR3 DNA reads TGTGCCAGCAGCTCGAGGACTAGCGGGGGCTACGAGCAGTACTTC.